What follows are 30 T cell receptor beta chains derived from one specimen sequenced in a study of cytomegalovirus exposure and HLA in healthy donors (dated by TCRdb to about 2017). The library was produced with the immunoSEQ multiplex PCR assay. TCRdb stores this immuneACCESS table with in-frame sequences only. Part of the clones is absent; in the studies checked, under half of the shortfall reflects unresolved V genes, and no reason is known for the rest. Counted in this sample were roughly 190,000 clones; approximately 86% of them appeared once. The top ten constitute 6% to 8% of the sample. Sequenced: PBMCs. These receptors all come from a man aged 30-40 years in good health and CMV-seropositive.

The rearrangement links TRBV30 to TRBJ1-4; D not certain. CDR1 and CDR2 (germline): GTSNPN, SVGIG (reference sequence). The V gene lost 8 bases and the J gene lost 5 bases, with 12 bases spanning the gap. CDR3 length: 12 residues. The CDR3 coding sequence is TGTGCCGGACGCAGAGGGAATGAAAAACTGTTTTTT. It encodes CAGRRGNEKLFF.

V gene TRBV10-3 combines with J gene TRBJ2-7; D call uncertain. There are 16 residues in the CDR3. Germline-derived CDR1 and CDR2 are ENHRY and SYGVKD. Trimming cost V 3 bases and J 5 bases, with 20 bases left between them. The CDR3 loop reads CAISDPFRVSGNEQYF. In nucleotides, the CDR3 is TGTGCCATCAGTGACCCATTTAGAGTTTCAGGTAACGAGCAGTACTTC.

J is TRBJ2-6 and V is TRBV6-1; D remains unclear. The germline V and J ends were trimmed by 2 bases and 4 bases, with 9 bases remaining between them. Germline V gene data show CDR1 as MNHNS and CDR2 as SASEGT. The CDR3 has 15 residues. CDR3 nucleotide sequence: TGTGCCAGCAGTGAAAGAAGGGCAGGGGCCAACGTCCTGACTTTC. It specifies CASSERRAGANVLTF.

The chain links TRBV5-1 to TRBJ2-7, with D uncertain. From germline, CDR1 is SGHRS and CDR2 YFSETQ. CDR3 length equals 15 residues. The V and J ends lost 0 bases and 3 bases respectively, with 13 bases between them. The CDR3 protein is CASSLDPGSNYEQYF. CDR3 DNA sequence: TGCGCCAGCAGCTTGGATCCAGGCTCCAACTACGAGCAGTACTTC. The full variable domain, its missing parts supplied by reference TRBV5-1 and TRBJ2-7, is KAGVTQTPRYLIKTRGQQVTLSCSPISGHRSVSWYQQTPGQGLQFLFEYFSETQRNKGNFPGRFSGRQFSNSRSEMNVSTLELGDSALYLCASSLDPGSNYEQYFGPGTRLTVT.

This clone was seen a single time. The rearrangement links TRBV5-8 to TRBJ2-5, with TRBD1 as a possible D gene (5 bases). CDR1 and CDR2 (germline): SGHTS, YDEGEE. This CDR3 is built from 14 residues. Trimming took off 4 bases at V and 2 bases at J, with 12 bases between the two ends. DNA for the CDR3: TGTGCCAGCAGCCCTTACAGGATTCAAGAGACCCAGTACTTC. It is translated as CASSPYRIQETQYF. The full variable domain, in which reference TRBV5-8 and TRBJ2-5 provide the parts outside the CDR3, is EAGVTQSPTHLIKTRGQQATLRCSPISGHTSVYWYQQALGLGLQFLLWYDEGEERNRGNFPPRFSGRQFPNYSSELNVNALELEDSALYLCASSPYRIQETQYFGPGTRLLVL.

The chain joins TRBV6-6 to TRBJ2-3; D ambiguous. Germline CDR1 reads MNHNY; CDR2 reads SVGAGI (reference sequence). V was pared by 6 bases and J by 0 bases, with 4 bases between. The CDR3 sequence is 12 residues long. CDR3 coding DNA: TGTGCCAGCAGGGAGAGCACAGATACGCAGTATTTT. It translates to CASRESTDTQYF.

The sample holds one count of this clone. The chain joins TRBV20-1 to TRBJ1-4, with 9 bases aligning to TRBD1. This CDR3 spans 11 amino acids. Per the germline V gene, CDR1 is DFQATT and CDR2 is SNEGSKA (reference sequence). V gave up 6 bases and J gave up 7 bases; unmatched junction bases: 0. The chain's CDR3 is CSAGQGEKLFF. CDR3 nucleotides: TGCAGTGCGGGACAGGGTGAAAAACTGTTTTTT.

The chain carries TRBV5-1 and TRBJ2-2; D uncertain. Germline CDR1 reads SGHRS; CDR2 reads YFSETQ. Between the trimmed V and J ends, which lost 1 base and 4 bases, there was a span of 14 bases. The CDR3 is 16 residues long. In DNA, the CDR3 is TGCGCCAGCAGCTTGCGAGATAGCAGAACCACCGGGGAGCTGTTTTTT. Its protein product is CASSLRDSRTTGELFF.

V is TRBV29-1 and J is TRBJ2-7, with a weak D call TRBD1 (5 bases). CDR3 length: 14 amino acids. V was shortened by 4 bases and J by 2 bases, with 15 bases between the two germline ends. The V gene's germline CDR1 is SQVTM and CDR2 ANQGSEA. The CDR3 reads CSVGPKGATYEQYF. The DNA for the CDR3 is TGCAGCGTTGGCCCTAAAGGGGCTACCTACGAGCAGTACTTC.

CDR3 coding DNA: TGTGCCAGCGGGAGTCGAGAAGAGACCCAGTACTTC. Translating it yields CASGSREETQYF. The chain carries TRBV6-5 and TRBJ2-5, with D possibly being TRBD2 (5 bases). The CDR3 consists of 12 residues. Germline lookup yields CDR1 MNHEY and CDR2 SVGAGI. V lost 8 bases, J lost 3 bases, and 10 bases lay in between.

V is TRBV6-1 and J is TRBJ2-1, with TRBD1 matching over 10 bases. V lost 1 base to trimming and J lost 4 bases; unmatched junction nucleotides: 7. Germline V gene sequence: CDR1 MNHNS, CDR2 SASEGT. There are 17 residues in the CDR3. CDR3 in amino acids: CASSEGLRTGGYNEQFF. CDR3 in DNA: TGTGCCAGCAGTGAAGGCCTTAGGACAGGGGGTTACAATGAGCAGTTCTTC.

V is TRBV7-3 and J is TRBJ2-5; D may be TRBD1 or TRBD2 (5 bases each). The CDR3 is 14 amino acids. Trimming took 2 bases from V and 1 from J, leaving 8 bases between them. Germline-derived CDR1 and CDR2 are SGHTA and FQGTGA. The CDR3 coding sequence is TGTGCCAGCAGCTTAGGGGGTCTCCAAGAGACCCAGTACTTC. It encodes CASSLGGLQETQYF. Together with reference TRBV7-3 and TRBJ2-5, the CDR3 gives the full variable domain: GAGVSQTPSNKVTEKGKYVELRCDPISGHTALYWYRQSLGQGPEFLIYFQGTGAADDSGLPNDRFFAVRPEGSVSTLKIQRTERGDSAVYLCASSLGGLQETQYFGPGTRLLVL.

This chain connects TRBV6-5 to TRBJ2-1; no clear D gene. V was cut by 5 bases and J by 8 bases, with 10 bases left in between. The CDR3 consists of 12 residues. In germline, CDR1 is MNHEY, CDR2 SVGAGI. CDR3 sequence: CASSPSRHEQFF. The CDR3 nucleotides read TGTGCCAGCAGTCCTTCTAGACATGAGCAGTTCTTC.

The V call is TRBV6-1, the J call TRBJ1-3; tentatively, D is TRBD1 (5 bases). CDR3 length: 11 residues. Trimming stripped 7 bases from V and 7 bases from J, with 8 bases between. CDR1 is MNHNS and CDR2 is SASEGT in the germline V gene. The CDR3 region is CASTQANTIYF. The CDR3 coding sequence is TGTGCCAGCACACAGGCTAACACCATATATTTT.

The chain recombines TRBV16 with TRBJ2-5, with TRBD2 identical over 10 bases. The trim removed 0 bases at V and 5 bases at J, leaving 3 bases unmatched. Germline values: CDR1 KGHSY, CDR2 FQNENV. The CDR3 is 15 residues long. The CDR3 DNA is TGTGCCAGCAGCCAATCGTCTAGCGGGGGTGAGACCCAGTACTTC. It translates to CASSQSSSGGETQYF.

The chain has TRBV6-1 and TRBJ1-2; 7 bases line up with TRBD1. CDR1 is MNHNS, CDR2 SASEGT, per germline. CDR3 length: 13 residues. The V segment lost 7 bases and the J segment 6 bases; nucleotides outside the gene matches: 8. The CDR3 DNA sequence: TGTGCCAGCATTCCTAGACAGGGAGATGGCTACACCTTC. Amino acid sequence: CASIPRQGDGYTF.

This rearrangement joins TRBV4-3 to TRBJ2-7, with D possibly TRBD2 on 6 matching bases. This CDR3 is 15 amino acids long. The germline V and J ends were trimmed by 1 base and 0 bases, with 10 bases remaining between them. Germline lookup yields CDR1 LGHNA and CDR2 YSLEER. CDR3 sequence: CASSQGDSLSYEQYF. The CDR3 bases are TGCGCCAGCAGCCAAGGGGACTCCCTCTCCTACGAGCAGTACTTC.

The chain combines TRBV28 with TRBJ2-3, with unresolved D. Per germline, CDR1 MDHEN and CDR2 SYDVKM. The CDR3 covers 14 residues. The V end was cut by 3 bases, the J end by 5 bases, with 12 bases between. CDR3 loop: CASSFGPDLDTQYF. CDR3 nucleotide sequence: TGTGCCAGCAGTTTCGGCCCGGACCTAGATACGCAGTATTTT.

The rearrangement uses TRBV2 and TRBJ2-5; D perhaps matches TRBD2 (5 bases). CDR1 and CDR2 from the germline V gene are SNHLY and FYNNEI. The CDR3 is 14 amino acids. Trimming left V 2 bases short and J 5 bases short, with 12 bases between. CDR3 region: CASSETRTLETQYF. The CDR3 DNA reads as TGTGCCAGCAGTGAAACTAGGACCTTGGAGACCCAGTACTTC.

The chain links TRBV6-5 to TRBJ1-1; D is uncertain. CDR1 is MNHEY and CDR2 is SVGAGI in the germline V gene. The CDR3 covers 12 residues. The V end lost 5 bases, the J end lost 1 base, and 5 bases lay between the germline ends. CDR3 DNA sequence: TGTGCCAGCAGTGGTTCGAACACTGAAGCTTTCTTT. It is translated as CASSGSNTEAFF.

V and J are TRBV5-5 and TRBJ1-2; no firm D call. The V gene lost 0 bases and the J gene lost 5 bases, with 14 bases spanning the gap. Germline V gives CDR1 SGHKS, CDR2 YYEKEE (reference sequence). There are 15 residues in the CDR3. The CDR3 DNA is TGTGCCAGCAGCTTGGAGGGCAGCACCTCTTATGGCTACACCTTC. The encoded protein is CASSLEGSTSYGYTF.

For the CDR3, the DNA is TGTGCCGGGTCAGGGACAGGAAGGGGTTCACCCCTCCACTTT. It encodes CAGSGTGRGSPLHF. The chain is built from TRBV30 and TRBJ1-6, with 8 bases matching TRBD1. This CDR3 comprises 14 residues. J was trimmed by 9 bases and V by 8 bases; bases with no gene match: 12. Germline V gene sequence: CDR1 GTSNPN, CDR2 SVGIG (reference sequence).

This chain joins TRBV6-1 and TRBJ2-2; 8 nucleotides match TRBD1. Germline lookup yields CDR1 MNHNS and CDR2 SASEGT. J gave up 4 bases and V 7 bases, and 8 bases lay outside the gene matches. The CDR3 runs to 15 residues. The CDR3 here is CASTADRGSTGELFF. CDR3 nucleotides: TGTGCCAGCACCGCTGACAGGGGTAGCACCGGGGAGCTGTTTTTT.

V and J are TRBV4-1 and TRBJ2-5; no reliable D call. Trimming cost V 3 bases and J 5 bases, with 7 bases left between them. CDR3 size: 12 residues. Per germline, CDR1 MGHRA and CDR2 YSYEKL. CDR3 in amino acids: CASSQNRETQYF. The CDR3 DNA reads TGCGCCAGCAGCCAGAACCGGGAGACCCAGTACTTC.

The chain has TRBV19 and TRBJ2-1, with TRBD2 as a possible D gene (5 bases). Germline V gene data show CDR1 as LNHDA and CDR2 as SQIVND (reference sequence). The CDR3 contains 16 residues. V was trimmed by 0 bases and J by 0 bases, leaving 9 bases between them. CDR3 region: CASSIEEESSYNEQFF. The DNA for the CDR3 is TGTGCCAGTAGTATAGAGGAGGAGAGCTCCTACAATGAGCAGTTCTTC.

V usage is TRBV6-5 and J usage is TRBJ2-2; D is possibly TRBD1 (6 bases). Between the trimmed V and J ends, which lost 6 bases and 7 bases, there was a span of 9 bases. This CDR3 has 12 amino acids. Germline CDR1 and CDR2: MNHEY and SVGAGI. Here the CDR3 DNA reads TGTGCCAGCAGCAGGGGTGGCGGGGAGCTGTTTTTT. Its protein is CASSRGGGELFF.

The count of this clone is one. This rearrangement joins TRBV19 to TRBJ2-3, with TRBD2 identical over 10 bases. This CDR3 is built from 16 residues. Germline values: CDR1 LNHDA, CDR2 SQIVND (reference sequence). V dropped 4 bases and J dropped 5; count of bases not matched to a gene: 9. CDR3 sequence (DNA): TGTGCCAGTAGTAATGGGGCTAGCGGGAGTATAGATACGCAGTATTTT. Translating gives CASSNGASGSIDTQYF. The variable domain in full, completed from reference TRBV19 and TRBJ2-3, reads DGGITQSPKYLFRKEGQNVTLSCEQNLNHDAMYWYRQDPGQGLRLIYYSQIVNDFQKGDIAEGYSVSREKKESFPLTVTSAQKNPTAFYLCASSNGASGSIDTQYFGPGTRLTVL.

The chain links TRBV6-1 to TRBJ2-5; maybe TRBD2 (5 bases). Germline V gene sequence: CDR1 MNHNS, CDR2 SASEGT. Trimming stripped 1 base from V and 2 bases from J, with 11 bases between. The CDR3 is 15 amino acids. Written as DNA, the CDR3 is TGTGCCAGCAGTGAAGTTGGGAGTTGGCAAGAGACCCAGTACTTC. Translation: CASSEVGSWQETQYF.

A single count supports this clone. This chain uses TRBV7-3 with TRBJ2-1; D might be TRBD1 (6 bases). The CDR3 spans 14 residues. CDR1 is SGHTA and CDR2 is FQGTGA in the germline V gene. Trimming left V 5 bases short and J 6 bases short, with 14 bases between. Written as DNA, the CDR3 is TGTGCCAGCAGCGAGTCCGGGACACGCAATGAGCAGTTCTTC. Translation gives CASSESGTRNEQFF. Variable domain in full (rest from reference TRBV7-3 and TRBJ2-1): GAGVSQTPSNKVTEKGKYVELRCDPISGHTALYWYRQSLGQGPEFLIYFQGTGAADDSGLPNDRFFAVRPEGSVSTLKIQRTERGDSAVYLCASSESGTRNEQFFGPGTRLTVL.

The genes are TRBV27 and TRBJ1-1, with a tentative D call TRBD1 (5 bases). From germline, CDR1 is MNHEY and CDR2 SMNVEV (reference sequence). Between the trimmed V and J ends, which lost 6 bases and 10 bases, there was a span of 15 bases. This CDR3 spans 12 amino acids. The CDR3 nucleotides are TGTGCCAGCAGCACTGACAGTTCGGGAGCTTTCTTT. Protein: CASSTDSSGAFF.